This T cell receptor (beta chain) was sequenced for a study of response to subunit inactivated influenza vaccine. TCRdb ran MiXCR on the RT-PCR reads and lists one entry per CDR3 protein. The sample has 500,000 to 550,000 distinct CDR3 sequences; around 7.7% are singletons. The CDR3 consists of 15 residues. Germline V gives CDR1 MNHEY, CDR2 SMNVEV (reference sequence). V was shortened by 2 bases and J by 3 bases, with 14 bases between the two germline ends. Specimen: PBMCs from blood, collected roughly 24 months after vaccination. This rearrangement joins TRBV27 to TRBJ2-7, with D maybe TRBD1 (6 bases). The TCR comes from a man in his fifties or sixties who received an inactivated influenza vaccine. The CDR3 bases are TGTGCCAGCAGTTTAGTGTGGCAGGGGCGCTACGAGCAGTACTTC. This gives the protein CASSLVWQGRYEQYF.